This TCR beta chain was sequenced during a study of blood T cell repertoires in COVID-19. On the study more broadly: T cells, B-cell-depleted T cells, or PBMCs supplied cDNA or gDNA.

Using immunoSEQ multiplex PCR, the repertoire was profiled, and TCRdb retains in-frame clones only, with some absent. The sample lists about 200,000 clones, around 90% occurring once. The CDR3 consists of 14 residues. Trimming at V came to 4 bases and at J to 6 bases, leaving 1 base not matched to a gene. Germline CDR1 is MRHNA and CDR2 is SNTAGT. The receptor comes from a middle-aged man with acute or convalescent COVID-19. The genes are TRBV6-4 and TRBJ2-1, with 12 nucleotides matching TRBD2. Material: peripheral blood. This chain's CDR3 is CASSVTSGGNEQFF. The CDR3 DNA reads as TGTGCCAGCAGTGTGACTAGCGGGGGCAATGAGCAGTTCTTC.